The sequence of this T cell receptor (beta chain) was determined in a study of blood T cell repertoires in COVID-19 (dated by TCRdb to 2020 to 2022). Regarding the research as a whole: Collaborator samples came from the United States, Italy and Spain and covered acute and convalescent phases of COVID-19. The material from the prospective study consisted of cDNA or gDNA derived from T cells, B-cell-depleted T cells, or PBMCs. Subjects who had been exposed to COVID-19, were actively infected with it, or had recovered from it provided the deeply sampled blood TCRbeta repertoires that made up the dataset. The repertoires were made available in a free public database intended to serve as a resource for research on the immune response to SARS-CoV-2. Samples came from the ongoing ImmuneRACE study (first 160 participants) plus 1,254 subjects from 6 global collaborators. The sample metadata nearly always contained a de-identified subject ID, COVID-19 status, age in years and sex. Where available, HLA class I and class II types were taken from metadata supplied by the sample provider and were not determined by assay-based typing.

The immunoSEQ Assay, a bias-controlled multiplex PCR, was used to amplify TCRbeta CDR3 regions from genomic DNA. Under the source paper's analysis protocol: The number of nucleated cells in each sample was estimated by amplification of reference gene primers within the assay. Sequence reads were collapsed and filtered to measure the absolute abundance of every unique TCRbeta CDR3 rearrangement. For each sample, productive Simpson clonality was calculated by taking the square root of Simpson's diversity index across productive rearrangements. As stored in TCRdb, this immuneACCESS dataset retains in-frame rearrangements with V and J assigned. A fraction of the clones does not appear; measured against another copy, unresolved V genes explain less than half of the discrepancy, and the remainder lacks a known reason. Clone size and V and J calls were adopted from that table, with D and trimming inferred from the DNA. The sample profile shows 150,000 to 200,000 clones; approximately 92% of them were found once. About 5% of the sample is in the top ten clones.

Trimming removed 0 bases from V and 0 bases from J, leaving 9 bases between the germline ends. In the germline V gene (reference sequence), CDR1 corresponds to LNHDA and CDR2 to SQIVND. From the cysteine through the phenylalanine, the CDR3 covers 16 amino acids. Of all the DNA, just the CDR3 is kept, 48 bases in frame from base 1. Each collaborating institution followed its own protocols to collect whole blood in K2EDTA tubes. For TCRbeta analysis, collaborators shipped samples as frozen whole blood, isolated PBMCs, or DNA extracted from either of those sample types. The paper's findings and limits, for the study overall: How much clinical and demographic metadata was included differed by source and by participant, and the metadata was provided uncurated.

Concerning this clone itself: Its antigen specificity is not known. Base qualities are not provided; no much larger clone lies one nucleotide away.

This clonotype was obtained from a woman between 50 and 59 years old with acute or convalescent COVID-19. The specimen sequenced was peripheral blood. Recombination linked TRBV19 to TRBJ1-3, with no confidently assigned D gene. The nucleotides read TGTGCCAGTAGTATAGATTCCGAGGGCTCTGGAAACACCATATATTTT. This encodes CASSIDSEGSGNTIYF.